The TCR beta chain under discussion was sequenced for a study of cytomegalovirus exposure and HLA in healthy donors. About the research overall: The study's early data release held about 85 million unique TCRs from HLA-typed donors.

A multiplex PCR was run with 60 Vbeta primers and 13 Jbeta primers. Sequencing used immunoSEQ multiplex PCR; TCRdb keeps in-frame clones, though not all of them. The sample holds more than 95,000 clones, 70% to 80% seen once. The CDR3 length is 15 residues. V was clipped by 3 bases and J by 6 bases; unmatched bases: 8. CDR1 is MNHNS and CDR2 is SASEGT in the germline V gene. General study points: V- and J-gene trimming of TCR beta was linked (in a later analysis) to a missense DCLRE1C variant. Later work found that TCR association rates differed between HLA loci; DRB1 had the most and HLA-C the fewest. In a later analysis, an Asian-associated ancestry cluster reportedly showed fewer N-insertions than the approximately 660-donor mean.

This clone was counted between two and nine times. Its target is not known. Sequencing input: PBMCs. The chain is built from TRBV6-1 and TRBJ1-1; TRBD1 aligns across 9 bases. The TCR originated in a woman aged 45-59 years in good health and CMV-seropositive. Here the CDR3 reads CASSDPQGAMAEAFF. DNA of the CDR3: TGTGCCAGCAGTGACCCACAGGGGGCGATGGCTGAAGCTTTCTTT.